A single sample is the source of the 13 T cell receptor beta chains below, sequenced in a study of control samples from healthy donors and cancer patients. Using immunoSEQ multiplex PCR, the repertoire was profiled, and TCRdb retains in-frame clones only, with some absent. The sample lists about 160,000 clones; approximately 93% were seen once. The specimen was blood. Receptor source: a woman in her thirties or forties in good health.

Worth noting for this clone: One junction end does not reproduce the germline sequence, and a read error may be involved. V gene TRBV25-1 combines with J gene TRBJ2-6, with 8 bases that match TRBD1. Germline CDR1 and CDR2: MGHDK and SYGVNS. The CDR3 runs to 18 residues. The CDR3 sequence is CASSGWTGLGSGANVLAF. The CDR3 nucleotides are TGTGCCAGCAGTGGGTGGACAGGGTTAGGCTCTGGGGCCAACGTCCTGGCTTTC.

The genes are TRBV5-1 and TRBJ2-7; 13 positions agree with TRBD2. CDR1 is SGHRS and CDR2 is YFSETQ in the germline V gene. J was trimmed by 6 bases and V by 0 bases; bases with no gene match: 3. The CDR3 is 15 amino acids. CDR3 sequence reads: CASSLGGTSGIEQYF. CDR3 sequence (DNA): TGCGCCAGCAGCTTGGGTGGGACTAGCGGGATCGAGCAGTACTTC.

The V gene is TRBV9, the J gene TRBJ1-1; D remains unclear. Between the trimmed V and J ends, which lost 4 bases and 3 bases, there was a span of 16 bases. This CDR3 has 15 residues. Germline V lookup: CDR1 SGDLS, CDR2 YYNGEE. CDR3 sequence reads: CASSPGPRLDTEAFF. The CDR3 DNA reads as TGTGCCAGCAGCCCCGGACCTCGACTGGACACTGAAGCTTTCTTT.

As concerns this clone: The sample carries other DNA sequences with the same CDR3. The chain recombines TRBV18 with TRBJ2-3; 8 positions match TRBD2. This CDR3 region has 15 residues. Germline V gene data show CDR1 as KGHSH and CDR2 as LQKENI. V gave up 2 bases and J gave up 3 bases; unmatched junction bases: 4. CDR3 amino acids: CASSPTGGGTDTQYF. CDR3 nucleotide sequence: TGTGCCAGCTCACCAACCGGGGGGGGTACAGATACGCAGTATTTT. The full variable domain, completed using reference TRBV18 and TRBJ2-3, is NAGVMQNPRHLVRRRGQEARLRCSPMKGHSHVYWYRQLPEEGLKFMVYLQKENIIDESGMPKERFSAEFPKEGPSILRIQQVVRGDSAAYFCASSPTGGGTDTQYFGPGTRLTVL.

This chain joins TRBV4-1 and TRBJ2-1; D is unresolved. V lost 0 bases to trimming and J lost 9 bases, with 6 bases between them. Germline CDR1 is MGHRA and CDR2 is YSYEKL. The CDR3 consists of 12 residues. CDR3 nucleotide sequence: TGCGCCAGCAGCCAAGATGTGGGTGAGCAGTTCTTC. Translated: CASSQDVGEQFF.

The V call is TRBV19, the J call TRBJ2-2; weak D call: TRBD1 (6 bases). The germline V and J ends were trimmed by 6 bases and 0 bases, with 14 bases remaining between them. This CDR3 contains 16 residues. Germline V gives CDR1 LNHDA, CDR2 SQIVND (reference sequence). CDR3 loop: CASRNQQGANTGELFF. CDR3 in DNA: TGTGCCAGTAGAAACCAACAGGGCGCGAACACCGGGGAGCTGTTTTTT.

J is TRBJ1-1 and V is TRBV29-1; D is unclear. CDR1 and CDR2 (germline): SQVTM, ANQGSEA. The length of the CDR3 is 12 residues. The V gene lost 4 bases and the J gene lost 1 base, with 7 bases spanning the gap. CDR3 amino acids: CSVVTQNTEAFF. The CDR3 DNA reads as TGCAGCGTTGTTACGCAGAACACTGAAGCTTTCTTT.

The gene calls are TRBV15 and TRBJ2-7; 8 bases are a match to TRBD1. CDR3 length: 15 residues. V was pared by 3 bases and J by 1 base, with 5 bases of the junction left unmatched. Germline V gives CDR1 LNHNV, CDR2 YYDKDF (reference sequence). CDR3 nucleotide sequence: TGTGCCACCAGCAGGGACTGGACAGGGTCCTACGAGCAGTACTTC. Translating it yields CATSRDWTGSYEQYF.

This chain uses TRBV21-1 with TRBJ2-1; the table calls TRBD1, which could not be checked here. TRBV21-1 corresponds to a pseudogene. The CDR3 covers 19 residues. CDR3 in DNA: TGTGCCAGCAGCAAAGGGCCGGGACAGGGAGCGAGCTCCTACAATGAGCAGTTCTTC. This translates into CASSKGPGQGASSYNEQFF.

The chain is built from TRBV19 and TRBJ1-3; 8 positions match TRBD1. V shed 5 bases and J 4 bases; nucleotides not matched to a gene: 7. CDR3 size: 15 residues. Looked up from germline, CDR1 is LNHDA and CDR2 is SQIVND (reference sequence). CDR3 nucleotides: TGTGCCAGTAGTGCCGACAGGGGCCCCGGAAACACCATATATTTT. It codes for CASSADRGPGNTIYF.

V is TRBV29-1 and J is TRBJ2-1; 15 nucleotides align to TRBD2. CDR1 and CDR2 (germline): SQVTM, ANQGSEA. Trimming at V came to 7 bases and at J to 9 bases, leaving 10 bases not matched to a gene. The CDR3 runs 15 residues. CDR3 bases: TGCAGCGCGGCCCCCGGGACTAGCGGGAGGAGTGAGCAGTTCTTC. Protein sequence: CSAAPGTSGRSEQFF.

The CDR3 loop is CASSQEGSVGNTIYF. CDR3 nucleotides: TGCGCCAGCAGCCAAGAGGGATCAGTTGGAAACACCATATATTTT. This chain uses TRBV4-3 with TRBJ1-3; no clear D gene. CDR3 length equals 15 residues. The V gene lost 0 bases and the J gene lost 3 bases, with 9 bases spanning the gap. Germline V gives CDR1 LGHNA, CDR2 YSLEER.

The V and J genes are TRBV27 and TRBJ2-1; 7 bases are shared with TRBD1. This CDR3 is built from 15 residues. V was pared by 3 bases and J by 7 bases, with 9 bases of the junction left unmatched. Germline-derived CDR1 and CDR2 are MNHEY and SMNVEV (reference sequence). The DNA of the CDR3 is TGTGCCAGCAGTTTTTGGCAGGGGGTAAATAATGAGCAGTTCTTC. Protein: CASSFWQGVNNEQFF.